This TCR beta chain emerged from a study of memory B cells and T cells in multiple sclerosis (dated by TCRdb to the late 2010s). The study in broad terms: The study compared the TCR beta repertoires of autoproliferating peripheral T cells with those of brain lesion-infiltrating T cells in multiple sclerosis patients. TCR sequencing included a couple of multiple sclerosis patients for whom either brain lesions at autopsy or brain-infiltrating cells from biopsy were available.

Results the study describes overall, beyond this receptor: Because clone-set sizes differed between compartments, counts of shared clonotypes were influenced and normalization was required.

After stimulus-free culture of CFSE-labeled PBMCs, the autoproliferating (CFSEdim) and non-proliferating (CFSEhi) T cell fractions were sequenced separately. Altogether, 5x10^7 CFSE-labeled PBMCs were kept in culture for seven to eight days with no stimulus, after which the replicate wells were combined. PBMCs were labeled with approximately 0.5 uM CFSE and cultured in serum-free AIM-V medium without exogenous stimuli. PBMCs were isolated by Ficoll density gradient centrifugation and were cryopreserved before use. Using a FACSAria III, live 7-AAD-negative cells were sorted, then washed with PBS and stored frozen at -80 degrees C as dry pellets. The immunoSEQ Platform was used to amplify TCRbeta CDR3 regions from extracted genomic DNA. Multiplex PCR, high-throughput sequencing and a vendor bioinformatics pipeline were combined in the immunoSEQ assay. Concerning the study's data processing: Non-productive sequences and CDR3s shorter than 4 amino acids were excluded, and clonotype frequencies were recalculated for each sample. Shared clonotypes were identified in immunoSEQ Analyzer 2.0 as identical CDR3 amino acid, V gene and J gene sequences. To normalize repertoire overlap, the number of shared clonotypes was divided by the product of the two clone-set sizes and multiplied by 1000 to give arbitrary units. TCRdb retrieved this table from immuneACCESS and kept in-frame rearrangements only. Not all clones are present; in checked studies, unresolved V genes account for under half, and no reason is known for the remainder. V, J and clone size are taken as reported in that table, and D and trimming were inferred from the DNA itself. The sample table lists over 35,000 clones, approximately 80% of them with a count of one. 1% to 1.3% of the sample goes to the ten largest clones.

A note on this clone: Its antigen specificity is not known. The input lacks base qualities; no much larger clone sits a single base away.

Sequencing was carried out using PBMCs from blood kept in culture. The receptor comes from a human donor with multiple sclerosis.

The DNA reads as follows: TGCGCCAGCAGCTATGCGGGGCCGAAAAGCTCCTACAATGAGCAGTTCTTC. It encodes CASSYAGPKSSYNEQFF. The V and J segments used are TRBV5-1 and TRBJ2-1; the D segment could be TRBD2, given 6 matching bases. V is shortened by 3 bases, J by 0 bases, and the region joining them spans 16 bases. The CDR3 contains 17 residues, cysteine and phenylalanine counted. CDR3 DNA is the only sequence kept; it has 51 bases, read in frame from the first base. The germline V gene yields SGHRS for CDR1 and YFSETQ for CDR2.